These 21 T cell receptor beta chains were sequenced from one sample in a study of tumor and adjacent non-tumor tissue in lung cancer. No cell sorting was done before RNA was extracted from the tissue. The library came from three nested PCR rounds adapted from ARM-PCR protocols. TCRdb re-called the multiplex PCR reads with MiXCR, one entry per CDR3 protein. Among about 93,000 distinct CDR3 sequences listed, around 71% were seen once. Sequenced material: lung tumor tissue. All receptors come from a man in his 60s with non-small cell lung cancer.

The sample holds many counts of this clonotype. The CDR3 is CASSQESGQDTDTQYF. CDR3 nucleotide sequence: TGCGCCAGCAGCCAAGAGTCGGGACAAGACACAGATACGCAGTATTTT. The V gene is TRBV4-3, the J gene TRBJ2-3; perhaps TRBD1 as D (6 bases). V was cut by 0 bases and J by 2 bases, with 12 bases left in between. CDR1 and CDR2 (germline): LGHNA, YSLEER. The CDR3 totals 16 residues.

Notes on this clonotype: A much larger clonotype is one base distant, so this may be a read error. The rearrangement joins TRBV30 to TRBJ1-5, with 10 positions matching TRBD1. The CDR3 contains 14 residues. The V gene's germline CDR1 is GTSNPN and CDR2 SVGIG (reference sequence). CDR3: CAFSMGQGNQPQLF. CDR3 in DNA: TGTGCCTTTTCAATGGGACAGGGGAATCAGCCCCAGCTTTTT.

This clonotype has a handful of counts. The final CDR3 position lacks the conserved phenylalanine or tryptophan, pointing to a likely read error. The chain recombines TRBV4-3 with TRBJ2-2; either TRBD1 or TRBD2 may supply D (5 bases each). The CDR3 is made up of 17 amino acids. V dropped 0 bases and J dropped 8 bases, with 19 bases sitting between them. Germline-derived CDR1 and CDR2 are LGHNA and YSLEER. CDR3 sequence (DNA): TGCGCCAGCAGCCAAGATCCTTCCGGGACCGCGAGAGGGGAGCTGTTTCTT. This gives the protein CASSQDPSGTARGELFL.

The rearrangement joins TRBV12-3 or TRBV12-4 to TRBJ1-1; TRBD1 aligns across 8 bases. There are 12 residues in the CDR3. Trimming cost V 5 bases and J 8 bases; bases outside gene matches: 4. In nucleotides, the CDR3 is TGTGCCAGCAGTCGGACAGGGTCGGAAGCTTTCTTT. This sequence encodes CASSRTGSEAFF.

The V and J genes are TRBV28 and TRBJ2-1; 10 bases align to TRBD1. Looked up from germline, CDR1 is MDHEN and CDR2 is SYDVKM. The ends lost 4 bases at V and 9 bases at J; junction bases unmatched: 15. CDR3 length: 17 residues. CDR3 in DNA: TGTGCCAGCAGTTCACTCCGGGACAGGGGCGATAGAGGTGAGCAGTTCTTC. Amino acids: CASSSLRDRGDRGEQFF.

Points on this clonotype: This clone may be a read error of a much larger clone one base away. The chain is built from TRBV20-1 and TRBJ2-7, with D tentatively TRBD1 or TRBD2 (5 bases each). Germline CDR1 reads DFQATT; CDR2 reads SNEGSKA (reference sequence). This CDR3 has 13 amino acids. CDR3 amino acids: CTASRDGPYEQYF. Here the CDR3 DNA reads TGCACTGCTAGCAGGGACGGTCCCTACGAGCAGTACTTC.

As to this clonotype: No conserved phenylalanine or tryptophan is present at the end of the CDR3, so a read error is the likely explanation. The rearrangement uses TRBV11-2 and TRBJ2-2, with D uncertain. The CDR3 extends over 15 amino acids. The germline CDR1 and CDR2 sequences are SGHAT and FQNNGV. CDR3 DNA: TGTGCCAACAGCCCCCATGTCGCGAACACCGGGGAGCTGTTTGTT. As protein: CANSPHVANTGELFV.

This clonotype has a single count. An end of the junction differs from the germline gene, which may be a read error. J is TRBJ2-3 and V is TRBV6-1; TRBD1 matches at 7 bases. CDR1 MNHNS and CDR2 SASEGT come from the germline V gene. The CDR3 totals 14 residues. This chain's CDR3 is CASSQTGYLNTKYF. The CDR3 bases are TGTGCCAGCAGTCAGACAGGGTATCTGAATACGAAGTATTTT.

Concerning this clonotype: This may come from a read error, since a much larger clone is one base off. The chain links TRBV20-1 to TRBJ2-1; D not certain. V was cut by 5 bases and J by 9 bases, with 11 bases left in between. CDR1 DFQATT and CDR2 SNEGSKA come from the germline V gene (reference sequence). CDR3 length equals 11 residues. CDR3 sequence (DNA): TGCAGTGCTCACGTGAGGAGTGAGCAGTTCTTC. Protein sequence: CSAHVRSEQFF.

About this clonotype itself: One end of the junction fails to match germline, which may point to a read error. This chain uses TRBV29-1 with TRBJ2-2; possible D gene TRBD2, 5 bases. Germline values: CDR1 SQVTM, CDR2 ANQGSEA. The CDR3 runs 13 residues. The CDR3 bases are TGCAGCGCTAATACTCTGAACGCCGGGGAGCTGTTCTTT. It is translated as CSANTLNAGELFF.

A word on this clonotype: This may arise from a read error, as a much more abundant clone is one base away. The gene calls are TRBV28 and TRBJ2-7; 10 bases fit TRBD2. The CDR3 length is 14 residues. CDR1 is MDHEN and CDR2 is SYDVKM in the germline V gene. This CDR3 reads CVSSFLAGVGEQYF. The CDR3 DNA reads TGTGTCAGCAGCTTCCTAGCGGGAGTCGGGGAGCAGTACTTC.

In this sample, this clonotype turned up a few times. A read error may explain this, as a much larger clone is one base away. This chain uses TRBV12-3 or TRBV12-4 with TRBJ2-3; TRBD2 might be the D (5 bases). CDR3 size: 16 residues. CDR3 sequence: CTSSPPSGENTDTQYF. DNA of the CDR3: TGTACCAGCAGTCCGCCCTCTGGGGAGAACACAGATACGCAGTATTTT.

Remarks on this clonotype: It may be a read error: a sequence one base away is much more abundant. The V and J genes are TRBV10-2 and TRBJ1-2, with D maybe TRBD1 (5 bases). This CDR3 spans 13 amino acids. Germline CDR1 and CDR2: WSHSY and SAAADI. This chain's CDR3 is CASTDNWNYGCTF. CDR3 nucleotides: TGCGCCAGCACGGACAATTGGAACTATGGCTGCACCTTC.

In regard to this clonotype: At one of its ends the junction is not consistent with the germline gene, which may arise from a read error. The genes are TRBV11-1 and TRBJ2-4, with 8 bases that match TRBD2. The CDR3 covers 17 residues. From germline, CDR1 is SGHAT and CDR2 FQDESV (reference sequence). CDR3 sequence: CASNLGSSGGLKNVQYF. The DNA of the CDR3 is TGTGCCAGCAACTTAGGATCCAGCGGGGGCCTCAAAAACGTTCAGTACTTC. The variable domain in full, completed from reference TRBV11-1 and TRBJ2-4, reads EAEVAQSPRYKITEKSQAVAFWCDPISGHATLYWYRQILGQGPELLVQFQDESVVDDSQLPKDRFSAERLKGVDSTLKIQPAELGDSAMYLCASNLGSSGGLKNVQYFGAGTRLSVL.

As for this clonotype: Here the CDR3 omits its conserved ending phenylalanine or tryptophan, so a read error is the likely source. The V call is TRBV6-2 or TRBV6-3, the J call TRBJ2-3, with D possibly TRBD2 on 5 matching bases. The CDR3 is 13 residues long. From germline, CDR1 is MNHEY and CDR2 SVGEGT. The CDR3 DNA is TGTGCAAGCAATCGGGCGGGTACAGATACGCAGTATCTT. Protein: CASNRAGTDTQYL.

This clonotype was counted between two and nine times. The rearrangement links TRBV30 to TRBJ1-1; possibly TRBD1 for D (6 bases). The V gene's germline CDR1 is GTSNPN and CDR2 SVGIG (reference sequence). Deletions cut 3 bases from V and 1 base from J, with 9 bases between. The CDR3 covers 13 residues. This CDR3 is CAWRIQGNTEAFF. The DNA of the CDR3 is TGTGCCTGGAGAATACAGGGGAACACTGAAGCTTTCTTT.

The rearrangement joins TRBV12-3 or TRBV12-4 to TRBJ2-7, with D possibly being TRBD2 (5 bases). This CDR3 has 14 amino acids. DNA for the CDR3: TGTACCAGCAGCCCTTTGCCCGAGAGAGGGGAGCAGTACGTC. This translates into CTSSPLPERGEQYV.

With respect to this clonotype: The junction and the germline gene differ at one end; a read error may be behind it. CDR3 protein: CVSRGSGNTIYF. CDR3 DNA: TGTGTCAGCAGGGGATCTGGAAACACCATATATTTT. The V and J genes are TRBV12-3 or TRBV12-4 and TRBJ1-3; D possibly corresponds to TRBD1 (6 bases). CDR3 length equals 12 residues.

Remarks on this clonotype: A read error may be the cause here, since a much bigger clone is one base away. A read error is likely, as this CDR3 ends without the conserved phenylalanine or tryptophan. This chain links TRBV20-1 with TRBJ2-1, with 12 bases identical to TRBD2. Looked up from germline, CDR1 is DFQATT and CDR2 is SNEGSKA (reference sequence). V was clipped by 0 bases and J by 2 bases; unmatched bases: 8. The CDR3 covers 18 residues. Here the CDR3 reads CSARDLTSGREPYNEQFS. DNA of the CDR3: TGCAGTGCTAGAGACTTGACTAGCGGGAGAGAACCCTACAATGAGCAGTTCTCC.

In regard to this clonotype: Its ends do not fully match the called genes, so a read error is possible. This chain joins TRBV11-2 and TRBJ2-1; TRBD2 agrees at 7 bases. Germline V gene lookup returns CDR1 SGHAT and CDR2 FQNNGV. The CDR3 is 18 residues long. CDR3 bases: TGTGCCAGCAGCCGTATAGTGGGGGGGGATAGCTCCTACAATGAGCAGTTCTTT. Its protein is CASSRIVGGDSSYNEQFF.

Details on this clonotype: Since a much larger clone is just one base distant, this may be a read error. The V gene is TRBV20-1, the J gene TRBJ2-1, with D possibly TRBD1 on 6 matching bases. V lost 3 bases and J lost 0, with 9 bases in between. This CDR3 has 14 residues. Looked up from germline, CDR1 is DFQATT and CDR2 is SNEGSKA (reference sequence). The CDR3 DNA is TGCAGTGCTAGCCGCAGGGGCTCCTACAATGAGCAGTTCTTC. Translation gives CSASRRGSYNEQFF.